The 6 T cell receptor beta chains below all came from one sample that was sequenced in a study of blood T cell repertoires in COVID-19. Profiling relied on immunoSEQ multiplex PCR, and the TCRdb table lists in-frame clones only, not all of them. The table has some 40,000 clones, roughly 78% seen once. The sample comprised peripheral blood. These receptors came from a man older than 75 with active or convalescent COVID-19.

The CDR3 loop reads CASSRTGGNQPQHF. Written as DNA, the CDR3 is TGTGCCAGCAGCAGGACAGGGGGCAATCAGCCCCAGCATTTT. V and J are TRBV27 and TRBJ1-5; TRBD1 aligns across 9 bases. The CDR3 sequence is 14 residues long. Germline assignment: CDR1 MNHEY and CDR2 SMNVEV (reference sequence). The V and J ends lost 6 bases and 2 bases, in that order; junction bases with no gene match: 2.

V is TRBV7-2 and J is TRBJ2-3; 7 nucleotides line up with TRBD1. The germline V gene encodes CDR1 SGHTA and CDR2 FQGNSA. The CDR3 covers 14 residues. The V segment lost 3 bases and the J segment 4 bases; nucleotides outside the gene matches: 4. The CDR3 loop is CASSFGQDPDTQYF. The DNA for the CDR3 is TGTGCCAGCAGCTTCGGACAGGACCCAGATACGCAGTATTTT.

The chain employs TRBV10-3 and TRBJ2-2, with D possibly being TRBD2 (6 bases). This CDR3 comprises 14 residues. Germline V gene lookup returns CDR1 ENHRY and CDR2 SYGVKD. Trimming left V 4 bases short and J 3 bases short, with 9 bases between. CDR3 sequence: CAISAREDTGELFF. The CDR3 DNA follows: TGTGCCATCAGTGCCAGGGAGGACACCGGGGAGCTGTTTTTT.

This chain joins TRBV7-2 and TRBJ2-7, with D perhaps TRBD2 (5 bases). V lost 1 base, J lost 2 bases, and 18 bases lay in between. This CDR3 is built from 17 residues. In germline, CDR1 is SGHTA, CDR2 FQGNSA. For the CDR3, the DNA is TGTGCCAGCAGCTTAGTGGGAGAACGGGATCTCCCCTACGAGCAGTACTTC. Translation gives CASSLVGERDLPYEQYF.

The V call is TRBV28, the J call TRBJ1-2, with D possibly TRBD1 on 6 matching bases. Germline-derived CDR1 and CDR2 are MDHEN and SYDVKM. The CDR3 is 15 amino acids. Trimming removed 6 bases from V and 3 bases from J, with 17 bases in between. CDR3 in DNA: TGTGCCAGCAGCTCCCCCCCAGGGGAGTACTATGGCTACACCTTC. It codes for CASSSPPGEYYGYTF.

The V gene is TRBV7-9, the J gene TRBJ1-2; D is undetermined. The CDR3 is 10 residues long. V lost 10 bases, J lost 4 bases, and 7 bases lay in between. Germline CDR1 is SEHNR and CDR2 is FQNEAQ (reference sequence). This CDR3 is CATRSYGYTF. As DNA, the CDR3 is TGTGCCACCCGGTCCTATGGCTACACCTTC.